Listed below are T cell receptor beta chains from one sample, sequenced in a study of blood T cell repertoires in COVID-19. Only in-frame clones appear in the TCRdb table, and some are missing; sequencing was by immunoSEQ multiplex PCR. The sample yields some 150,000 clones, around 82% seen once. Material for sequencing was peripheral blood. Source of these receptors: a human donor with acute or convalescent COVID-19. The donor label of this sample is uncertain. CDR3s include the opening cysteine and the closing phenylalanine or tryptophan. The D gene is left open where the match is weak. Not every row has a clone size; where given, it reads once, few, many or a size class.

clone_size | cdr3_length | j_call | d_call | v_call | cdr3_nt | cdr3_aa
. | 13 | TRBJ1-5 | . | TRBV18 | TGTGCCAGCTCACCAAGCGGGGCTCAGCCCCAGCATTTT | CASSPSGAQPQHF
. | 14 | TRBJ1-1 | . | TRBV4-1 | TGCGCCAGCAGCCCGCCTAAGTATAACACTGAAGCTTTCTTT | CASSPPKYNTEAFF
. | 13 | TRBJ2-3 | . | TRBV28 | TGTGCCAGCACCACACCCCGCCCAGATACGCAGTATTTT | CASTTPRPDTQYF
. | 15 | TRBJ2-5 | TRBD1 | TRBV2 | TGTGCCAGCAGTGGGGACAGGGGTTTAGGAGAGACCCAGTACTTC | CASSGDRGLGETQYF
. | 15 | TRBJ1-1 | . | TRBV19 | TGTGCCAGTATCACCGTCGGGGGGCTTCACACTGAAGCTTTCTTT | CASITVGGLHTEAFF
. | 16 | TRBJ2-6 | . | TRBV19 | TGTGCCAGTAGTAACGGGGATTCGTCTGGGGCCAACGTCCTGACTTTC | CASSNGDSSGANVLTF
few | 15 | TRBJ2-7 | TRBD2 | TRBV5-5 | TGTGCCAGCAGCTTAACAAAAACGGGGACTACCGAGCAGTACTTC | CASSLTKTGTTEQYF
few | 12 | TRBJ1-1 | . | TRBV19 | TGTGCCAGTAGTAACCCCCTTCTAGAAGCTTTCTTT | CASSNPLLEAFF
once | 12 | TRBJ2-7 | . | TRBV20-1 | TGCAGTGCTAGTCCCACAGGAGTGGAGCAGTACTTC | CSASPTGVEQYF
once | 15 | TRBJ2-6 | . | TRBV5-1 | TGCGCCAGCAGCGCAGGGGCGAGGGGGGCCAACGTCCTGACTTTC | CASSAGARGANVLTF
once | 15 | TRBJ2-3 | TRBD1 | TRBV5-8 | TGTGCCAGCAGCTCGGGACAGGGGGCGCAGGAGCCGCAGTATTTT | CASSSGQGAQEPQYF
. | 11 | TRBJ2-7 | . | TRBV12-3/TRBV12-4 | TGTGCCAGCAGTTCAGGTGTCGAGCAGTACTTC | CASSSGVEQYF
. | 13 | TRBJ2-7 | . | TRBV11-3 | TGTGCCAGCAGCTTAGAGAGCTCCTACGAGCAGTACTTC | CASSLESSYEQYF
few | 15 | TRBJ1-1 | . | TRBV7-2 | TGTGCCAGCAGCCCGGGGGGAATACCGAACACTGAAGCTTTCTTT | CASSPGGIPNTEAFF
. | 14 | TRBJ1-2 | . | TRBV23-1 | TGCGCCAGCAGTCCCCCAGGGTGGGACTATGGCTACACCTTC | CASSPPGWDYGYTF
. | 16 | TRBJ1-4 | TRBD1 | TRBV30 | TGTGCCTGGAGTGCCCTTGGGGACAGGGGCGTTGAAAAACTGTTTTTT | CAWSALGDRGVEKLFF
. | 16 | TRBJ2-3 | TRBD2 | TRBV5-4 | TGTGCCAGCAGCTCTACTAGCGGGAGGGCCACAGATACGCAGTATTTT | CASSSTSGRATDTQYF
. | 17 | TRBJ2-5 | . | TRBV7-2 | TGTGCCAGCAGCTTGGGCATGACAGGCGGAATTGCGGAGACCCAGTACTTC | CASSLGMTGGIAETQYF
. | 15 | TRBJ2-3 | . | TRBV19 | TGTGCCAGTAGTATAGATCGGGTGGCTACAGATACGCAGTATTTT | CASSIDRVATDTQYF
few | 17 | TRBJ2-7 | TRBD1 | TRBV7-8 | TGTGCCAGCAGCCCACTCGGGCGACAGGGGGGATCCTACGAGCAGTACTTC | CASSPLGRQGGSYEQYF
. | 10 | TRBJ2-7 | . | TRBV28 | TGTGCCAGCAGCCACTACGAGCAGTACTTC | CASSHYEQYF
few | 16 | TRBJ1-3 | . | TRBV5-4 | TGTGCCAGCAGCTTGGGGCCCCCCTCCCCTGGAAACACCATATATTTT | CASSLGPPSPGNTIYF
. | 14 | TRBJ1-1 | TRBD1 | TRBV5-1 | TGCGCCACCACCCGACAGGGGGGGGACACTGAAGCTTTCTTT | CATTRQGGDTEAFF
. | 15 | TRBJ2-7 | TRBD1 | TRBV11-2 | TGTGCCAGCAGCTCGGGTCCGGGACAGGGACGCGAGCAGTACTTC | CASSSGPGQGREQYF
. | 15 | TRBJ1-2 | TRBD1 | TRBV7-9 | TGTGCCAGCAGCTTAGCCGGGACAGGGGGCTATGGCTACACCTTC | CASSLAGTGGYGYTF
. | 15 | TRBJ2-2 | TRBD2 | TRBV2 | TGTGCCAGCAGGCGGACTAGCGGGGGCACCGGGGAGCTGTTTTTT | CASRRTSGGTGELFF
few | 13 | TRBJ1-2 | TRBD1 | TRBV7-3 | TGTGCCAGCAGCTTAAATGGACAGGATGGCTACACCTTC | CASSLNGQDGYTF
. | 15 | TRBJ1-2 | . | TRBV21-1 | TGTGCCAGCAGCAAAAGGGAGGAGAGGGGAGGGGGCTACACCTTC | CASSKREERGGGYTF
. | 18 | TRBJ2-3 | TRBD2 | TRBV5-1 | TGCGCCAGCAGCCGACTAGCGGGGCCCAAAAAACCCACAGATACGCAGTATTTT | CASSRLAGPKKPTDTQYF
. | 15 | TRBJ2-7 | TRBD2 | TRBV5-1 | TGCGCCAGCAGCTTGGGAACTAGCGGGGCCTACGAGCAGTACTTC | CASSLGTSGAYEQYF
. | 17 | TRBJ2-1 | . | TRBV7-6 | TGTGCCAGCAGCTTAGCCCCTACAGCTAGCTCATACAATGAGCAGTTCTTC | CASSLAPTASSYNEQFF
once | 14 | TRBJ2-7 | TRBD1 | TRBV29-1 | TGCAGCGTTCGAGCGGGACAGGGGGCCTACGAGCAGTACTTC | CSVRAGQGAYEQYF
. | 15 | TRBJ2-7 | . | TRBV7-6 | TGTGCCAGCAGCTTTTCCAGCGGGCGAACCTACGAGCAGTACTTC | CASSFSSGRTYEQYF
. | 15 | TRBJ2-5 | TRBD2 | TRBV2 | TGTGCCAGCAGCGAGAGGACTAGCGGGAGGGAGACCCAGTACTTC | CASSERTSGRETQYF
. | 12 | TRBJ1-1 | . | TRBV6-6 | TGTGCCAGCCGCGGGTTCTTGCCTGAAGCTTTCTTT | CASRGFLPEAFF
. | 13 | TRBJ2-2 | TRBD2 | TRBV11-2 | TGTGCCACGCGGGGGGATGGAGGCGGGGAGCTGTTTTTT | CATRGDGGGELFF
. | 12 | TRBJ1-1 | . | TRBV29-1 | TGCAGCGTCGACGGAGGGAACACTGAAGCTTTCTTT | CSVDGGNTEAFF
. | 16 | TRBJ2-3 | TRBD1 | TRBV5-4 | TGTGCCAGCAGCTTGGAGGGGGCGCTAGGCACAGATACGCAGTATTTT | CASSLEGALGTDTQYF
once | 14 | TRBJ2-7 | . | TRBV6-5 | TGTGCCAGCACCCAAGGAGGGCCCCCCTACGAGCAGTACTTC | CASTQGGPPYEQYF
. | 15 | TRBJ2-5 | TRBD1 | TRBV27 | TGTGCCAGCAGTCCCGGAGGACAGGGTAGAGGGACCCAGTACTTC | CASSPGGQGRGTQYF
. | 15 | TRBJ2-2 | TRBD2 | TRBV10-2 | TGCGCCAGCAGACTAGCGGGGGGTTCTATCGGGGAGCTGTTTTTT | CASRLAGGSIGELFF
. | 17 | TRBJ2-4 | TRBD2 | TRBV19 | TGTGCCAGTAGTATCAGGGGACTAGCGGGGCCGCAGAACATTCAGTACTTC | CASSIRGLAGPQNIQYF
. | 16 | TRBJ2-3 | TRBD2 | TRBV5-1 | TGCGCCAGCAGCTCAACGCCGGGAGGTAGCACAGATACGCAGTATTTT | CASSSTPGGSTDTQYF
. | 15 | TRBJ2-2 | . | TRBV7-2 | TGTGCCAGCAGCTCGGGGGGCCCCAACACCGGGGAGCTGTTTTTT | CASSSGGPNTGELFF
. | 14 | TRBJ2-6 | . | TRBV10-1 | TGCGCCAGCAGTCCCCGGTCTGGGGCCAACGTCCTGACTTTC | CASSPRSGANVLTF
. | 13 | TRBJ2-7 | . | TRBV28 | TGTGCCAGCAGTACGGGATATTCCTACGAGCAGTACTTC | CASSTGYSYEQYF
few | 13 | TRBJ1-2 | . | TRBV15 | TGTGCCACCAGCAGATCCCGGGGGATAGGCTACACCTTC | CATSRSRGIGYTF
. | 20 | TRBJ2-1 | TRBD2 | TRBV6-1 | TGTGCCAGCAGTGACCCACGGGTAGCGGGAGTATCTACCAATTACAATGAGCAGTTCTTC | CASSDPRVAGVSTNYNEQFF
. | 16 | TRBJ2-1 | TRBD2 | TRBV6-1 | TGTGCCAGCAGTGATCCCTCGGGGGGCTCCTACAATGAGCAGTTCTTC | CASSDPSGGSYNEQFF
once | 12 | TRBJ1-6 | . | TRBV12-3/TRBV12-4 | TGTGCCAGCACCAGGGCGGATTCACCCCTCCACTTT | CASTRADSPLHF
. | 15 | TRBJ1-3 | . | TRBV3-1/TRBV3-2 | TGTGCCAGCAGCCAAGGATCCTACTCTGGAAACACCATATATTTT | CASSQGSYSGNTIYF
. | 13 | TRBJ1-1 | . | TRBV20-1 | TGCAGTGCTAGTGGCAGGGGGAACACTGAAGCTTTCTTT | CSASGRGNTEAFF
. | 13 | TRBJ1-6 | . | TRBV30 | TGTGCCTTTGACTCGGACAGTAATTCACCCCTCCACTTT | CAFDSDSNSPLHF
. | 15 | TRBJ1-4 | . | TRBV4-1 | TGCGCCAGCAGCCTCCGGGTCTTTCCTAATGAAAAACTGTTTTTT | CASSLRVFPNEKLFF
. | 15 | TRBJ1-3 | . | TRBV15 | TGTGCCACCAGCCCGGACAGCTACTCTGGAAACACCATATATTTT | CATSPDSYSGNTIYF